This is a list of T cell receptor beta chains from one sample in a study of blood T cell repertoires in COVID-19. The assay was immunoSEQ multiplex PCR, and TCRdb's table has in-frame clones only and misses some. The sample has some 190,000 clones, approximately 80% seen once. Source material: PBMCs or T cells enriched from blood (not recorded which). The receptors originated from a man aged 60 to 69 who had been exposed to COVID-19. Both conserved end residues are part of each CDR3. A D gene is named only where the DNA matches it firmly. Clone size, where shown, is once, few, many, or a class for clones that have expanded.

v_gene	d_gene	abundance	j_gene	CDR3aa	CDR3nt
TRBV2	-	-	TRBJ2-6	CASEAGTHRSGANVLTF	TGTGCCAGTGAAGCCGGGACACATCGCTCTGGGGCCAACGTCCTGACTTTC
TRBV29-1	TRBD2	many	TRBJ2-1	CSVEDASGGYNEQFF	TGCAGCGTTGAAGACGCTAGCGGGGGTTACAATGAGCAGTTCTTC
TRBV5-1	TRBD2	-	TRBJ2-7	CASSSETGTSGSEQYF	TGCGCCAGCAGCTCGGAAACCGGGACTAGCGGTTCCGAGCAGTACTTC
TRBV4-3	-	-	TRBJ2-1	CASSQEARTFNEQFF	TGCGCCAGCAGCCAAGAGGCCCGGACTTTCAATGAGCAGTTCTTC
TRBV9	-	few	TRBJ1-2	CASSREGDYGYTF	TGTGCCAGCAGCCGCGAAGGGGACTATGGCTACACCTTC
TRBV5-8	-	-	TRBJ1-2	CASSLGEEGYYGYTF	TGTGCCAGCAGCTTGGGCGAGGAGGGTTACTATGGCTACACCTTC
TRBV12-3/TRBV12-4	TRBD2	-	TRBJ2-1	CASTLAGVKEQFF	TGTGCCAGCACCCTAGCGGGAGTGAAGGAGCAGTTCTTC
TRBV3-1/TRBV3-2	TRBD1	-	TRBJ2-7	CASSHHWDSTYEQYF	TGTGCCAGCAGCCACCATTGGGACAGCACCTACGAGCAGTACTTC
TRBV9	-	-	TRBJ1-6	CASSAQQVLRSNSPLHF	TGTGCCAGCAGCGCCCAACAGGTGCTCCGATCTAATTCACCCCTCCACTTT
TRBV11-2	TRBD1	few	TRBJ2-5	CASSPFEGAGETQYF	TGTGCCAGCAGCCCCTTCGAGGGGGCGGGAGAGACCCAGTACTTC
TRBV27	TRBD1	-	TRBJ1-5	CASSRGRPQQGVMSQHF	TGTGCCAGCAGCCGCGGCCGGCCGCAACAGGGGGTAATGTCCCAGCATTTT
TRBV9	TRBD1	-	TRBJ2-2	CASSASGTETGELFF	TGTGCCAGCAGCGCCTCCGGGACAGAAACCGGGGAGCTGTTTTTT
TRBV27	TRBD1	few	TRBJ1-5	CASSSTGQAQHF	TGTGCCAGCAGTTCGACAGGGCAGGCCCAGCATTTT
TRBV10-2	TRBD2	-	TRBJ2-2	CASRGRAGGVSTGELFF	TGCGCCAGCAGGGGGAGAGCGGGAGGGGTTAGCACCGGGGAGCTGTTTTTT
TRBV30	TRBD1	-	TRBJ1-3	CAWTTQGFGNTIYF	TGTGCCTGGACCACACAGGGGTTTGGAAACACCATATATTTT
TRBV19	TRBD2	-	TRBJ2-7	CASSTLAGKPYEQYF	TGTGCCAGTAGTACACTAGCGGGAAAGCCCTACGAGCAGTACTTC
TRBV7-8	-	-	TRBJ2-7	CASSLARMTYEQYF	TGTGCCAGCAGCTTAGCGCGGATGACCTACGAGCAGTACTTC
TRBV29-1	-	-	TRBJ1-3	CSVASVSSGNTIYF	TGCAGCGTTGCATCGGTTAGCTCTGGAAACACCATATATTTT
TRBV3-1/TRBV3-2	-	few	TRBJ1-2	CASSPLGGTNYGYTF	TGTGCCAGCAGCCCCTTGGGGGGGACCAACTATGGCTACACCTTC
TRBV5-6	TRBD1	-	TRBJ1-4	CASRRTGEAEKLFF	TGTGCCAGCAGGCGGACAGGGGAGGCTGAAAAACTGTTTTTT
TRBV24-1	TRBD1	few	TRBJ2-7	CATSDVPGTGTDEQYF	TGTGCCACCAGTGACGTGCCGGGGACAGGGACGGACGAGCAGTACTTC
TRBV11-3	-	-	TRBJ2-7	CASSNGLSYEQYF	TGTGCCAGCAGTAACGGACTGAGCTACGAGCAGTACTTC
TRBV9	-	-	TRBJ1-1	CASSGDGRNTEAFF	TGTGCCAGCAGCGGGGACGGGAGGAACACTGAAGCTTTCTTT
TRBV5-4	-	-	TRBJ2-7	CASSGDSPSYEQYF	TGTGCCAGCAGCGGTGACAGTCCCTCCTACGAGCAGTACTTC
TRBV7-3	-	-	TRBJ1-1	CASSLTQGGEAFF	TGTGCCAGCAGCTTAACCCAGGGAGGCGAAGCTTTCTTT
TRBV9	-	-	TRBJ2-1	CASSVGGRVNNEQFF	TGTGCCAGCAGCGTAGGGGGCAGGGTGAACAATGAGCAGTTCTTC
TRBV5-4	TRBD2	-	TRBJ2-2	CASKSAGGSGTGELFF	TGTGCCAGCAAGTCAGCGGGAGGTTCGGGCACCGGGGAGCTGTTTTTT
TRBV19	TRBD2	-	TRBJ2-1	CASSTPGKTGGANEQFF	TGTGCCAGTAGTACCCCCGGAAAAACGGGAGGGGCCAATGAGCAGTTCTTC
TRBV5-4	-	-	TRBJ2-7	CASSLPGDYEQYF	TGTGCCAGCAGCTTGCCAGGCGACTACGAGCAGTACTTC
TRBV6-2/TRBV6-3	TRBD1	-	TRBJ2-2	CASSSGTGGATGELFF	TGTGCCAGCAGTTCCGGGACAGGGGGCGCAACCGGGGAGCTGTTTTTT
TRBV4-1	TRBD1	-	TRBJ1-1	CASSQHDRVGTEAFF	TGCGCCAGCAGCCAGCATGACAGGGTTGGCACTGAAGCTTTCTTT
TRBV6-2/TRBV6-3	-	-	TRBJ1-1	CASSDDSYTEAFF	TGTGCCAGCAGTGACGACTCTTACACTGAAGCTTTCTTT
TRBV3-1/TRBV3-2	-	-	TRBJ2-3	CASGQSNTQYF	TGTGCCAGCGGACAATCAAATACGCAGTATTTT
TRBV2	-	-	TRBJ1-5	CASRTTWANQPQHF	TGTGCCAGCAGAACGACATGGGCCAATCAGCCCCAGCATTTT
TRBV15	TRBD1	-	TRBJ1-6	CAARQGLANSPLHF	TGTGCCGCGAGACAGGGACTGGCTAATTCACCCCTCCACTTT
TRBV5-1	-	-	TRBJ2-2	CASSFAGANTGELFF	TGCGCCAGCAGCTTTGCAGGGGCCAACACCGGGGAGCTGTTTTTT
TRBV23-1	-	-	TRBJ1-2	CASSQSRESGWVPNRGYTF	TGCGCCAGCAGTCAATCGAGGGAATCGGGATGGGTCCCTAACCGGGGCTACACCTTC
TRBV6-4	TRBD1	-	TRBJ2-2	CASRGQGATGELFF	TGTGCCAGCAGGGGACAGGGGGCCACCGGGGAGCTGTTTTTT
TRBV9	TRBD1	-	TRBJ2-7	CASSAGQGPYEQYF	TGTGCCAGCAGCGCCGGACAGGGGCCCTACGAGCAGTACTTC
TRBV19	-	-	TRBJ1-1	CASSIGSVGVTEAFF	TGTGCCAGTAGTATCGGGTCCGTCGGTGTCACTGAAGCTTTCTTT
TRBV27	TRBD1	-	TRBJ1-1	CASSLGTGGSTEAFF	TGTGCCAGCAGTTTAGGCACAGGGGGTAGCACTGAAGCTTTCTTT
TRBV28	TRBD2	-	TRBJ2-1	CASKAGGTPQQQFF	TGTGCCAGCAAGGCGGGGGGCACGCCCCAGCAGCAGTTCTTC
TRBV15	TRBD1	-	TRBJ2-3	CATSRDRQGATDTQYF	TGTGCCACCAGCAGAGATCGGCAGGGGGCAACAGATACGCAGTATTTT
TRBV9	-	-	TRBJ2-2	CASSVAHGSAGELFF	TGTGCCAGCAGCGTAGCCCATGGCAGCGCCGGGGAGCTGTTTTTT
TRBV25-1	TRBD2	-	TRBJ2-1	CASSERQAGYNEQFF	TGTGCCAGCAGTGAACGTCAAGCGGGGTACAATGAGCAGTTCTTC
TRBV5-1	TRBD2	-	TRBJ2-1	CASSVLSGARLYNEQFF	TGCGCCAGCAGCGTGCTTAGCGGGGCCCGTCTCTACAATGAGCAGTTCTTC
TRBV29-1	TRBD1	-	TRBJ1-6	CSVGDRGNSPLHF	TGCAGCGTTGGGGACAGGGGTAATTCACCCCTCCACTTT
TRBV6-5	TRBD2	-	TRBJ2-1	CASSYGGSYNEQFF	TGTGCCAGCAGTTACGGCGGGAGCTACAATGAGCAGTTCTTC
TRBV5-1	-	-	TRBJ2-1	CASSAPNEQFF	TGCGCCAGCAGCGCGCCCAATGAGCAGTTCTTC
TRBV24-1	-	-	TRBJ1-5	CATSDRGQNQPQHF	TGTGCCACCAGTGATAGGGGTCAAAATCAGCCCCAGCATTTT